This T cell receptor beta chain was sequenced during a study of CD8 T cells in Susac syndrome (dated by TCRdb to the late 2010s). Turning to the overall study: Among the sequenced Susac syndrome patients, roughly six had clinically active disease and about eight were in clinical remission. Susac syndrome patients were therapy-naive, on corticosteroids (some also receiving IVIg), or on IVIg alone at blood withdrawal. Whether CD8+ T cell activation and differentiation in Susac syndrome was antigen driven was tested using repertoire sequencing. CD8+ T cell repertoire clonality was compared between more than ten healthy donors, approximately 14 Susac syndrome patients and approximately 15 multiple sclerosis patients. Overall results and qualifications from the work: Roughly 17 and five Susac-specific public clones were found in the total CD8+ and CD8+ TEMRA repertoires, respectively. The TCR sequencing and HLA analysis was acknowledged to have included a relatively small number of individuals. Susac syndrome CD8+ repertoires showed clonal expansion, highest in CD8+ TEMRA cells and greater in clinically active than remitting patients.

Peripheral blood CD8+ and CD4+ T cells from healthy donors, Susac syndrome patients and multiple sclerosis patients were profiled by high-throughput TCR beta sequencing. The Susac syndrome patients fulfilled recently defined diagnostic criteria for definite or probable disease. Bulk CD8+ and CD4+ T cells were purified by magnetic negative isolation, while CD8+ TEMRA cells were enriched using FACS. Blood was drawn into EDTA tubes, processed within 24 hours, and PBMCs were isolated by density gradient centrifugation. PBMCs intended for TCR sequencing were cryopreserved in liquid nitrogen and thawed later in a water bath at 37 degrees C. A purity of at least 90% was achieved for sorted or isolated CD4+, CD8+ and CD8+ TEMRA cells. Reading the germline V gene (reference sequence) gives CDR1 LNHNV and CDR2 YYDKDF. CDR3 length: 17 amino acids, cysteine to phenylalanine. Only CDR3 DNA is held: 51 bases, read in frame from base 1. The V end gives up 0 bases and the J end 5 bases, leaving 10 bases in the junction not matched to a gene.

RNA was extracted using the RNeasy kit, and about 0.45 to 1 ug of the RNA was reverse transcribed with random hexamers. The immunoSEQ multiplex PCR assay, covering 54 Vbeta and 13 Jbeta segments, was used to amplify TCR beta CDR3 regions. To correct PCR amplification bias, a synthetic template baseline was used for both primer optimization and computational correction. Processing in the source paper ran as follows. Reads were annotated to V, D and J genes per IMGT and analyzed with immunoSEQ Analyzer, keeping only productive sequences. Clonality was computed as one minus Shannon entropy normalized by log2 of the number of productive unique sequences. For each patient and control, public and private clones were evaluated within the 100 most prevalent clones. A clone was defined as Susac-specific if it was absent from the healthy and MS cohorts, from more than 850 published viral clones and from other ImmuneACCESS disease sequences. In TCRdb, the public reads were trimmed at Q25 with fastp and aligned with MiXCR, with productive beta chains retained. Rows merge per CDR3 protein into single entries with the most common DNA and genes. The V and J calls and clone size are TCRdb's, not the authors'. A total of around 100,000 distinct CDR3 sequences appear in this sample, nearly 97% of them only once. 0.3% to 0.35% of the sample comes from the top ten.

To note about this clonotype: Its antigen target is currently unknown. Qualities for individual bases were not recorded, and no much larger clone is one base off.

The V and J segments used are TRBV15 and TRBJ2-7; the junction holds 10 bases that match TRBD2. The origin of this receptor is a human donor with Susac syndrome. The sequenced sample consisted of CD8+ T cells from PBMCs. The CDR3 region: CATSRDQSSGRTHEQYF. The DNA is TGTGCCACCAGCAGAGATCAGAGTAGCGGGAGGACCCACGAGCAGTACTTC. Joined to the reference TRBV15 and TRBJ2-7 proteins, this CDR3 gives the full variable domain: DAMVIQNPRYQVTQFGKPVTLSCSQTLNHNVMYWYQQKSSQAPKLLFHYYDKDFNNEADTPDNFQSRRPNTSFCFLDIRSPGLGDTAMYLCATSRDQSSGRTHEQYFGPGTRLTVT.